The next 23 T cell receptor beta chains were all read from a single sample in a study of cytomegalovirus exposure and HLA in healthy donors (dated by TCRdb to 2016 to 2017). The library was prepared using the immunoSEQ multiplex PCR assay. For the multiplex PCR, a mixture combining 60 forward primers for TCR Vbeta segments and 13 reverse primers for TCR Jbeta segments was used. TCRdb stores this immuneACCESS table with in-frame sequences only. Part of the clones is absent; in the studies checked, under half of the shortfall reflects unresolved V genes, and no reason is known for the rest. The sample includes about 110,000 clones, with approximately 12% observed a single time. The ten largest account for more than 15% of the sample. The sample comprised PBMCs. These receptors were obtained from a man aged 35-49 years in good health and CMV-seropositive.

The CDR3 DNA reads as TGTGCCAGCACGATAGGACAGGGCTACAATGAGCAGTTCTTC. This gives the protein CASTIGQGYNEQFF. The chain has TRBV27 and TRBJ2-1, with 8 positions matching TRBD1. Germline CDR1 MNHEY, CDR2 SMNVEV (reference sequence). The junction had 5 bases not matched to a gene; V was cut back by 7 bases and J by 3 bases. CDR3 size: 14 residues.

The genes are TRBV5-1 and TRBJ2-1; 11 bases agree with TRBD1. With V trimmed by 0 bases and J by 8 bases, 4 bases remained unmatched. CDR1 and CDR2 (germline): SGHRS, YFSETQ. The CDR3 spans 15 residues. CDR3 coding DNA: TGCGCCAGCAGCTTGGGGCGGACAGGGGGCTATGAGCAGTTCTTC. It codes for CASSLGRTGGYEQFF.

As regards this clone: The identical CDR3 is also encoded by other nucleotide sequences in the sample. The gene calls are TRBV4-2 and TRBJ1-5, with TRBD1 identical over 7 bases. J gave up 5 bases and V 0 bases, and 4 bases lay outside the gene matches. CDR1 and CDR2 from the germline V gene are LGHNA and YNFKEQ. CDR3 length: 15 amino acids. DNA of the CDR3: TGTGCCAGCAGCCAAGAAGGAACAGGGGATCAGCCCCAGCATTTT. It encodes CASSQEGTGDQPQHF.

A few counts support this clone. The CDR3 DNA is TGTGCCAGCAGCTTAACACTAGCGGCCAACAATGAGCAGTTCTTC. It yields the protein CASSLTLAANNEQFF. The rearrangement joins TRBV7-9 to TRBJ2-1; TRBD2 aligns across 8 bases. Germline V CDR1 and CDR2: SEHNR, FQNEAQ (reference sequence). The CDR3 totals 15 residues. The junction had 5 bases not matched to a gene; V was cut back by 2 bases and J by 5 bases. The full variable domain, completed using reference TRBV7-9 and TRBJ2-1, is DTGVSQNPRHKITKRGQNVTFRCDPISEHNRLYWYRQTLGQGPEFLTYFQNEAQLEKSRLLSDRFSAERPKGSFSTLEIQRTEQGDSAMYLCASSLTLAANNEQFFGPGTRLTVL.

As DNA, the CDR3 is TGCGCCAGCAGTGGGTACAGGAACGCAGATACGCAGTATTTT. Translated: CASSGYRNADTQYF. This sequence joins TRBV10-1 and TRBJ2-3; D is perhaps TRBD1 (5 bases). Trimming cost V 4 bases and J 4 bases, with 12 bases left between them. CDR3 size: 14 residues. CDR1 and CDR2 from the germline V gene are WNHNN and SYGVQD (reference sequence).

J is TRBJ1-2 and V is TRBV19; 9 bases are a match to TRBD1. Per germline, CDR1 LNHDA and CDR2 SQIVND (reference sequence). V lost 6 bases and J lost 8; bases outside the gene matches: 7. The CDR3 contains 13 residues. CDR3 nucleotides: TGTGCCAGTAGAACGGGACAGGGTGGGGGCTACACCTTC. Amino acid sequence: CASRTGQGGGYTF.

This clone was seen only once. The CDR3 DNA follows: TGCGCCAGCAGCCAAGGACAGGGCGATTACACAGATACGCAGTATTTT. It encodes CASSQGQGDYTDTQYF. The chain couples TRBV5-1 to TRBJ2-3, with 8 nucleotides matching TRBD1. V was pared by 4 bases and J by 2 bases, with 9 bases of the junction left unmatched. The CDR3 totals 16 residues. Germline lookup yields CDR1 SGHRS and CDR2 YFSETQ.

The chain has TRBV27 and TRBJ1-2; 7 bases map to TRBD1. This CDR3 has 16 residues. Trimming took 6 bases from V and 2 from J; bases not matched to a gene: 12. CDR1 is MNHEY, CDR2 SMNVEV, per germline (reference sequence). CDR3: CASRGTPGTENYGYTF. CDR3 in DNA: TGTGCCAGCAGGGGGACTCCCGGGACAGAAAACTATGGCTACACCTTC.

In this sample, this clone turned up a few times. CDR3 DNA: TGTGCCAGCAGCCCCGCTAGGGGGAGCAATCAGCCCCAGCATTTT. It specifies CASSPARGSNQPQHF. The chain links TRBV7-2 to TRBJ1-5; D possibly corresponds to TRBD1 (6 bases). The germline CDR1 and CDR2 sequences are SGHTA and FQGNSA. This CDR3 spans 15 amino acids. The V end lost 5 bases, the J end lost 1 base, and 12 bases lay between the germline ends.

The genes are TRBV20-1 and TRBJ2-7; D not certain. V dropped 4 bases and J dropped 2 bases, with 6 bases sitting between them. Germline-derived CDR1 and CDR2 are DFQATT and SNEGSKA (reference sequence). This CDR3 contains 11 residues. The CDR3 spells CSAILAYEQYF. As DNA, the CDR3 is TGCAGTGCTATTCTCGCCTACGAGCAGTACTTC.

The chain recombines TRBV2 with TRBJ2-5, with 7 positions matching TRBD1. The J segment lost 7 bases and the V segment lost 5 bases, leaving 16 bases of the junction unmatched. This CDR3 comprises 16 residues. Germline assignment: CDR1 SNHLY and CDR2 FYNNEI. CDR3 sequence reads: CASSSGTVGSRGTQYF. The CDR3 nucleotides read TGTGCCAGCAGTTCCGGGACAGTCGGGTCTAGGGGGACCCAGTACTTC.

This clone was recorded a few times. The genes are TRBV28 and TRBJ2-7; a weak D match, TRBD2 (5 bases). Per the germline V gene, CDR1 is MDHEN and CDR2 is SYDVKM. V gave up 4 bases and J gave up 6 bases, with 13 bases separating them. CDR3 length: 13 amino acids. CDR3 loop: CASSWRATSEQYF. The CDR3, as DNA: TGTGCCAGCAGTTGGCGGGCCACGAGCGAGCAGTACTTC.

Only a few counts were recorded for this clone. The CDR3 region has the DNA TGTGCCAGCAGCTTGGCGGCGGGAGTGGGCACAGATACGCAGTATTTT. As protein: CASSLAAGVGTDTQYF. The V call is TRBV5-4, the J call TRBJ2-3, with 7 positions matching TRBD2. V trimming: 0 bases; J trimming: 1 base; junction bases outside the gene matches: 5. The length of the CDR3 is 16 residues. Germline CDR1 SGHNT, CDR2 YYREEE (reference sequence).

The genes are TRBV27 and TRBJ1-5; TRBD1 might be the D (5 bases). Germline values: CDR1 MNHEY, CDR2 SMNVEV (reference sequence). The CDR3 has 16 amino acids. V lost 6 bases to trimming and J lost 2 bases, with 17 bases between them. The CDR3 spells CASRFGGAQGNQPQHF. CDR3 coding DNA: TGTGCCAGCAGGTTCGGCGGGGCGCAAGGCAATCAGCCCCAGCATTTT.

This clone was seen a few times. The chain joins TRBV7-9 to TRBJ1-3; the match to TRBD1 covers 7 bases. Germline V CDR1 and CDR2: SEHNR, FQNEAQ (reference sequence). V lost 5 bases, J lost 5 bases, and 6 bases stayed unmatched. The CDR3 has 14 residues. The CDR3 DNA reads TGTGCCAGCAGCCCTGAGACAGGGAGAAACACCATATATTTT. As protein: CASSPETGRNTIYF.

There are a few counts of this clone. The gene calls are TRBV6-5 and TRBJ2-1; 11 positions agree with TRBD2. The CDR3 loop spans 15 amino acids. The J segment lost 4 bases and the V segment lost 4 bases, leaving 3 bases of the junction unmatched. CDR1 is MNHEY, CDR2 SVGAGI, per germline. CDR3 sequence reads: CASSSTSGRYNEQFF. For the CDR3, the DNA is TGTGCCAGCAGTTCAACTAGCGGGAGATACAATGAGCAGTTCTTC.

The table lists this clone with a count of one. V gene TRBV7-2 combines with J gene TRBJ2-3, with D perhaps matching TRBD1 (5 bases). V was shortened by 2 bases and J by 3 bases, with 9 bases between the two germline ends. Germline loops: CDR1 SGHTA, CDR2 FQGNSA. The CDR3 consists of 14 residues. The chain's CDR3 is CASSLWSGTDTQYF. The CDR3 DNA follows: TGTGCCAGCAGCTTATGGTCAGGGACAGATACGCAGTATTTT.

In regard to this clone: Other DNA sequences in this sample translate to the same CDR3. The chain carries TRBV28 and TRBJ2-6; D is undetermined. This CDR3 region has 13 residues. V lost 5 bases, J lost 0 bases, and 2 bases lay in between. Per germline, CDR1 MDHEN and CDR2 SYDVKM. This CDR3 is CASSLSGANVLTF. CDR3 nucleotides: TGTGCCAGCAGTCTCTCTGGGGCCAACGTCCTGACTTTC.

The gene calls are TRBV7-2 and TRBJ2-7; 13 bases fit TRBD2. The V gene's germline CDR1 is SGHTA and CDR2 FQGNSA. The CDR3 is 16 amino acids. V lost 6 bases to trimming and J lost 6 bases; unmatched junction nucleotides: 11. The CDR3 DNA is TGTGCCAGCAGTACAGAGCCGGGACTAGCGGGATCCGAGCAGTACTTC. Translated, it gives CASSTEPGLAGSEQYF.

The chain links TRBV11-2 to TRBJ1-6; D not resolved. The CDR3 consists of 15 residues. V lost 5 bases and J lost 8, with 16 bases in between. Germline V CDR1 and CDR2: SGHAT, FQNNGV. In DNA, the CDR3 is TGTGCCAGCAGCCCAATCCGCGGGCCCCATTCACCCCTCCACTTT. It encodes CASSPIRGPHSPLHF.

This clone was seen more than once but under ten times. The gene calls are TRBV28 and TRBJ2-1, with TRBD1 matching over 8 bases. From germline, CDR1 is MDHEN and CDR2 SYDVKM. CDR3 length: 15 residues. With 7 bases clipped from V and 2 bases from J, the junction kept 7 bases outside the gene matches. The CDR3 protein is CASKPHRGAYNEQFF. The DNA for the CDR3 is TGTGCCAGCAAGCCTCACAGGGGGGCCTACAATGAGCAGTTCTTC.

This clone was seen more than once but under ten times. The V call is TRBV27, the J call TRBJ2-2, with 8 bases lining up with TRBD1. Germline CDR1 is MNHEY and CDR2 is SMNVEV (reference sequence). V shed 5 bases, J shed 1 base, and the junction held 9 bases outside the gene matches. The CDR3 contains 17 residues. The CDR3 protein is CASSDPRTGQNTGELFF. The CDR3 nucleotides are TGTGCCAGCAGTGACCCTCGGACAGGGCAGAACACCGGGGAGCTGTTTTTT.

The chain has TRBV5-4 and TRBJ2-4; 11 bases align to TRBD1. CDR3 size: 14 residues. V lost 4 bases, J lost 6 bases, and 3 bases stayed unmatched. The germline V gene has CDR1 SGHNT and CDR2 YYREEE (reference sequence). For the CDR3, the DNA is TGTGCCAGCAGCCTAGGGACAGGGGGAAACATTCAGTACTTC. It is translated as CASSLGTGGNIQYF.